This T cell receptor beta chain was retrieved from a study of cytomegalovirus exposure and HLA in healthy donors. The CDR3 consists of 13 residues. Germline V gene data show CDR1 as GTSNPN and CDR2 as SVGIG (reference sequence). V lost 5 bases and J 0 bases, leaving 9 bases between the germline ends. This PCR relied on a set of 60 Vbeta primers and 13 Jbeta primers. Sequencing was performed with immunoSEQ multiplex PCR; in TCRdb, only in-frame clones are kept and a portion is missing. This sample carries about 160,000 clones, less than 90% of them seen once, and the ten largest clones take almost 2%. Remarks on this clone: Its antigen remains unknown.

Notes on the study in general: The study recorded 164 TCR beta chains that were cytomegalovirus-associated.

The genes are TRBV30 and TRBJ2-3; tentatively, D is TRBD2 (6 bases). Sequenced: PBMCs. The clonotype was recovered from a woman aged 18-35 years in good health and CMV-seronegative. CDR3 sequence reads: CAWRDFSTDTQYF. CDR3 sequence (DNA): TGTGCCTGGCGGGACTTCAGCACAGATACGCAGTATTTT.